What follows are 18 T cell receptor beta chains derived from one specimen sequenced in a study of shared clonotypes between healthy human individuals. Naive CD8 populations comprised CD45RO-negative cells positively selected for CCR7, excluding terminally differentiated effector memory CD45RA+ cells. The table came from immunoSEQ multiplex PCR; TCRdb's copy has only in-frame clones and leaves some out. The sample has about 800,000 clones, around 96% seen once. Sequenced input: naive CD8+ T cells sorted from blood. The receptors shown here come from a man younger than 40 in good health.

A single count supports this clone. The rearrangement links TRBV5-1 to TRBJ2-7, with a tentative D call TRBD1 (5 bases). Germline values: CDR1 SGHRS, CDR2 YFSETQ. The CDR3 has 15 residues. V was pared by 3 bases and J by 3 bases, with 16 bases between. Here the CDR3 reads CASSSLGLGRYEQYF. CDR3 DNA sequence: TGCGCCAGCAGCTCCCTGGGGTTGGGGCGCTACGAGCAGTACTTC.

The sample holds one count of this clone. The CDR3 sequence: CASSQVVNYGDYEQYF. CDR3 in DNA: TGCGCCAGCAGCCAAGTAGTGAACTACGGAGACTACGAGCAGTACTTC. J is TRBJ2-7 and V is TRBV4-3; no firm D call. The CDR3 is 16 residues long. Germline loops: CDR1 LGHNA, CDR2 YSLEER. Trimming shortened V by 1 base and J by 3 bases, and 16 bases separated the two germline ends.

This chain joins TRBV20-1 and TRBJ2-3; weak D call: TRBD2 (5 bases). This CDR3 is 11 amino acids long. The germline V gene has CDR1 DFQATT and CDR2 SNEGSKA (reference sequence). V was shortened by 6 bases and J by 4 bases, with 8 bases between the two germline ends. CDR3 sequence: CSAEGPDTQYF. The DNA of the CDR3 is TGCAGTGCAGAGGGTCCAGATACGCAGTATTTT.

The rearrangement joins TRBV5-1 to TRBJ2-7, with 11 bases fitting TRBD1. J was trimmed by 4 bases and V by 7 bases; bases with no gene match: 10. Per germline, CDR1 SGHRS and CDR2 YFSETQ. This CDR3 region has 15 residues. The CDR3 nucleotides read TGCGCCAGCTCGGCGGGAGGGACAGGGGGGTACGAGCAGTACTTC. Its translation: CASSAGGTGGYEQYF.

The chain combines TRBV7-2 with TRBJ2-1; no clear D. In germline, CDR1 is SGHTA, CDR2 FQGNSA. V was clipped by 4 bases and J by 4 bases, with 20 bases between them. The CDR3 runs to 17 residues. CDR3 DNA: TGTGCCAGCAGCTACCCCCCGGGCCATTCAATGTACAATGAGCAGTTCTTC. This sequence encodes CASSYPPGHSMYNEQFF.

This sequence joins TRBV7-9 and TRBJ1-2; 9 bases map to TRBD1. Trimming removed 1 base from V and 3 bases from J; junction bases left unmatched: 9. Per the germline V gene, CDR1 is SEHNR and CDR2 is FQNEAQ (reference sequence). The CDR3 has 17 amino acids. This CDR3 reads CASSLEGDRVQDYGYTF. CDR3 nucleotide sequence: TGTGCCAGCAGCTTAGAGGGGGACAGGGTCCAAGACTATGGCTACACCTTC.

The V call is TRBV30, the J call TRBJ1-3; D not resolved. V dropped 4 bases and J dropped 8 bases, with 21 bases sitting between them. This CDR3 spans 15 amino acids. The germline V gene encodes CDR1 GTSNPN and CDR2 SVGIG (reference sequence). The CDR3 protein is CAWTVSLNPEDTIYF. The CDR3 coding sequence is TGTGCCTGGACAGTGTCCCTAAACCCGGAGGACACCATATATTTT. Looking up the rest from reference TRBV30 and TRBJ1-3 gives the full variable domain: SQTIHQWPATLVQPVGSPLSLECTVEGTSNPNLYWYRQAAGRGLQLLFYSVGIGQISSEVPQNLSASRPQDRQFILSSKKLLLSDSGFYLCAWTVSLNPEDTIYFGEGSWLTVV.

The chain carries TRBV11-2 and TRBJ2-7, with a tentative D call TRBD1 (5 bases). The length of the CDR3 is 13 residues. Trimming pared 3 bases from V and 5 bases from J, leaving 11 bases between. Germline V gives CDR1 SGHAT, CDR2 FQNNGV. CDR3: CASSFQGAHEQYF. For the CDR3, the DNA is TGTGCCAGCAGCTTTCAAGGGGCGCACGAGCAGTACTTC.

The rearrangement links TRBV9 to TRBJ2-2; the D gene is possibly TRBD2 (7 bases). V lost 6 bases and J 5 bases, leaving 14 bases between the germline ends. In germline, CDR1 is SGDLS, CDR2 YYNGEE. There are 14 residues in the CDR3. CDR3 nucleotide sequence: TGTGCCAGCACCGGGGGGCGCGTGACCGGGGAGCTGTTTTTT. Encoded protein: CASTGGRVTGELFF. Looking up the rest from reference TRBV9 and TRBJ2-2 gives the full variable domain: DSGVTQTPKHLITATGQRVTLRCSPRSGDLSVYWYQQSLDQGLQFLIQYYNGEERAKGNILERFSAQQFPDLHSELNLSSLELGDSALYFCASTGGRVTGELFFGEGSRLTVL.

The chain couples TRBV4-3 to TRBJ2-1; D call uncertain. The V and J ends lost 0 bases and 9 bases respectively, with 9 bases between them. This CDR3 contains 13 residues. Germline assignment: CDR1 LGHNA and CDR2 YSLEER. CDR3 DNA: TGCGCCAGCAGCCAAGATTTTGGTCGTGAGCAGTTCTTC. The encoded protein is CASSQDFGREQFF.

This chain connects TRBV5-6 to TRBJ2-2, with 7 bases that match TRBD1. Germline trimming cut 4 bases from V and 1 base from J; bases unmatched to any gene: 4. CDR1 SGHDT and CDR2 YYEEEE come from the germline V gene. The CDR3 is made up of 15 amino acids. The CDR3 DNA sequence: TGTGCCAGCAGCCAACAGGGGCGGAACACCGGGGAGCTGTTTTTT. It codes for CASSQQGRNTGELFF.

The chain carries TRBV6-5 and TRBJ2-2; possibly TRBD2 for D (5 bases). Trimming removed 8 bases from V and 2 bases from J, with 6 bases in between. The CDR3 spans 12 residues. Germline V CDR1 and CDR2: MNHEY, SVGAGI. The CDR3 spells CASRENTGELFF. The CDR3 DNA is TGTGCCAGCCGGGAAAACACCGGGGAGCTGTTTTTT.

This chain links TRBV30 with TRBJ1-3; 7 bases align to TRBD1. The CDR3 runs to 16 residues. CDR1 GTSNPN and CDR2 SVGIG come from the germline V gene (reference sequence). Losses at the gene ends were 2 bases for V and 0 bases for J; bases not matched to a gene: 7. CDR3 DNA: TGTGCCTGGAGTACCCGGACAGGCCGCTCTGGAAACACCATATATTTT. It is translated as CAWSTRTGRSGNTIYF. Drawing the rest from reference TRBV30 and TRBJ1-3, the complete variable domain is SQTIHQWPATLVQPVGSPLSLECTVEGTSNPNLYWYRQAAGRGLQLLFYSVGIGQISSEVPQNLSASRPQDRQFILSSKKLLLSDSGFYLCAWSTRTGRSGNTIYFGEGSWLTVV.

The chain joins TRBV7-2 to TRBJ1-1; the D gene is possibly TRBD1 (5 bases). The CDR3 has 13 amino acids. V was pared by 1 base and J by 11 bases, with 14 bases between. Germline loops: CDR1 SGHTA, CDR2 FQGNSA. The CDR3 loop is CASSLGGVRRAFF. CDR3 DNA: TGTGCCAGCAGCTTAGGGGGGGTGCGAAGGGCTTTCTTT.

This chain joins TRBV27 and TRBJ2-7, with D perhaps matching TRBD1 or TRBD2 (7 bases each). V lost 1 base and J lost 5, with 12 bases in between. CDR1 MNHEY and CDR2 SMNVEV come from the germline V gene (reference sequence). This CDR3 spans 14 amino acids. CDR3 sequence reads: CASSLYGGTDEQYF. CDR3 nucleotides: TGTGCCAGCAGTTTATACGGGGGGACAGACGAGCAGTACTTC.

This rearrangement joins TRBV11-2 to TRBJ2-7; D is unresolved. This CDR3 contains 14 residues. V lost 2 bases and J lost 3, with 11 bases in between. Germline CDR1 and CDR2: SGHAT and FQNNGV. CDR3: CASSLLAESYEQYF. CDR3 coding DNA: TGTGCCAGCAGCTTATTGGCGGAAAGCTACGAGCAGTACTTC.

The gene calls are TRBV6-1 and TRBJ1-5; TRBD1 is a possible D gene (5 bases). The CDR3 loop spans 16 amino acids. Between the trimmed V and J ends, which lost 3 bases and 0 bases, there was a span of 12 bases. Germline assignment: CDR1 MNHNS and CDR2 SASEGT. The CDR3 here is CASSDRAGYSNQPQHF. Written as DNA, the CDR3 is TGTGCCAGCAGTGATCGGGCAGGGTATAGCAATCAGCCCCAGCATTTT.

The chain has TRBV5-6 and TRBJ2-7; D might be TRBD1 or TRBD2, each matching 5 bases. The CDR3 runs 15 residues. V was cut by 2 bases and J by 1 base, with 13 bases left in between. Germline CDR1 and CDR2: SGHDT and YYEEEE. CDR3 in DNA: TGTGCCAGCAGCTTTCCAGACAGCGGATCCTACGAGCAGTACTTC. This gives the protein CASSFPDSGSYEQYF.